Below, one TCR beta chain is given with its context. The source of the sample is a study of OX40 agonist ivuxolimab in advanced cancers. Study in general: Patients received the agonistic anti-OX40 (CD134) antibody ivuxolimab. Ivuxolimab was administered intravenously to patients at 0.01 to 10 mg/kg every 2 weeks. Patients assigned to dose escalation were diagnosed with hepatocellular carcinoma, melanoma, renal cell or head and neck cancer.

Assay used: immunoSEQ multiplex PCR; TCRdb lists only in-frame clones, some missing. The sample gives 70,000 to 90,000 clones, about 88% of which show up once; more than 0.3% is in the top ten. Germline-derived CDR1 and CDR2 are LNHNV and YYDKDF (reference sequence). Deletions cut 5 bases from V and 3 bases from J, with 14 bases between. The CDR3 totals 15 residues. The chain combines TRBV15 with TRBJ1-5, with D unresolved. Sequences were derived from CD4+ or CD8+ T cells sorted from blood, sampled in a trial of the OX40 agonist ivuxolimab. The receptor's source is an adult with an advanced solid tumor such as melanoma, head and neck, liver or kidney cancer. The CDR3 coding sequence is TGTGCCACCAGCTCTAGCCGGCAGGACAATCAGCCCCAGCATTTT. Protein: CATSSSRQDNQPQHF.